This TCR beta chain was captured in a study of blood T cell repertoires in COVID-19. Germline V lookup: CDR1 SGHTA, CDR2 FQGTGA. V was clipped by 6 bases and J by 1 base; unmatched bases: 1. The length of the CDR3 is 14 residues. Sequencing used immunoSEQ multiplex PCR; TCRdb keeps in-frame clones, though not all of them. The sample lists fewer than 200,000 clones; about 90% were seen once. Sequenced input: PBMCs or T cells enriched from blood (not recorded which). V gene TRBV7-3 combines with J gene TRBJ2-3; 10 bases match TRBD1. The TCR was taken from a human donor with acute COVID-19. The donor label of this sample is uncertain. The CDR3 sequence is CASRDRGGTDTQYF. The CDR3, as DNA: TGTGCCAGCAGGGACAGGGGGGGCACAGATACGCAGTATTTT.